These 18 T cell receptor beta chains originate from one sample sequenced in a study of T cells after yellow fever vaccination. MiXCR, applied by TCRdb to the 5' RACE reads, yields one record per CDR3 protein. The sample shows under 550,000 distinct CDR3 sequences, 21% of them seen only once. The source was PBMCs, collected approximately 22 days after the first yellow fever vaccination. The receptors were sampled from a man between 18 and 29 years old who received the YFV17D yellow fever vaccine.

This chain links TRBV11-2 with TRBJ2-7; TRBD1 aligns across 9 bases. V lost 4 bases and J lost 6; bases outside the gene matches: 4. Germline CDR1 is SGHAT and CDR2 is FQNNGV. The CDR3 sequence is 13 residues long. The CDR3 DNA is TGTGCCAGCAGCTCCGACAGGGGGAGCGAGCAGTACGTC. It yields the protein CASSSDRGSEQYV.

The gene calls are TRBV9 and TRBJ2-5, with 7 bases matching TRBD1. Germline assignment: CDR1 SGDLS and CDR2 YYNGEE. The CDR3 runs to 15 residues. J lost 2 bases, V lost 2 bases, and 6 bases had no gene match. The CDR3 sequence is CASSVQGVSQETQYF. CDR3 nucleotides: TGTGCCAGCAGCGTCCAGGGGGTTAGTCAAGAGACCCAGTACTTC.

This clonotype was counted between two and nine times. The chain links TRBV2 to TRBJ1-2; D might be TRBD1 (6 bases). CDR1 is SNHLY, CDR2 FYNNEI, per germline. The CDR3 sequence is 12 residues long. V shed 9 bases and J shed 6 bases, with 14 bases lying between them. The CDR3 DNA follows: TGTGCCAGTGTCGGGGGGCTTCATGGCTACACCTTC. Its protein product is CASVGGLHGYTF. The variable domain in full, completed from reference TRBV2 and TRBJ1-2, reads EPEVTQTPSHQVTQMGQEVILRCVPISNHLYFYWYRQILGQKVEFLVSFYNNEISEKSEIFDDQFSVERPDGSNFTLKIRSTKLEDSAMYFCASVGGLHGYTFGSGTRLTVV.

In this sample, this clonotype turned up a few times. CDR3 sequence (DNA): TGCGCCAGCAGCTTGTCTCCGGGGGACGAGCAGTACGTC. Its protein is CASSLSPGDEQYV. The chain uses TRBV5-1 and TRBJ2-7, with a tentative D call TRBD2 (6 bases). With 1 base removed from V and 5 bases from J, the gap between germline ends came to 10 bases. Germline CDR1 is SGHRS and CDR2 is YFSETQ. The CDR3 runs 13 residues.

This clonotype was detected ten times or more. The chain links TRBV7-2 to TRBJ1-3; D is undetermined. Germline V gene lookup returns CDR1 SGHTA and CDR2 FQGNSA. The CDR3 is made up of 12 amino acids. The ends were cut back, 6 bases at V and 8 bases at J, with 11 bases in the middle. The CDR3 coding sequence is TGTGCCAGCAGGCTCGAGGGCGACACCATATATTTT. This translates into CASRLEGDTIYF.

This clonotype was counted a few times. The rearrangement joins TRBV2 to TRBJ2-3; D tentatively fits TRBD1 or TRBD2 (5 bases each). Trimming shortened V by 0 bases and J by 5 bases, and 9 bases separated the two germline ends. CDR1 is SNHLY, CDR2 FYNNEI, per germline. This CDR3 contains 14 residues. As DNA, the CDR3 is TGTGCCAGCAGTGAAGCGCTGAGGGGAGATACGCAGTATTTT. Translated: CASSEALRGDTQYF.

The chain carries TRBV3-1 and TRBJ1-6, with D tentatively TRBD1 (6 bases). This CDR3 spans 15 amino acids. The V end was cut by 1 base, the J end by 8 bases, with 12 bases between. The germline V gene encodes CDR1 LGHDT and CDR2 YNNKEL (reference sequence). DNA of the CDR3: TGTGCCAGCAGCCAAGGTAGGGGGATCTATTCACCCCTCCACTTT. Amino acid sequence: CASSQGRGIYSPLHF.

This clonotype was found many times. The chain combines TRBV4-2 with TRBJ2-3; 7 bases line up with TRBD2. The V segment lost 8 bases and the J segment 0 bases; nucleotides outside the gene matches: 8. The CDR3 spans 15 residues. Germline V gene lookup returns CDR1 LGHNA and CDR2 YNFKEQ. CDR3 loop: CASGDSGASTDTQYF. The DNA of the CDR3 is TGTGCCAGCGGAGACAGCGGGGCCAGCACAGATACGCAGTATTTT.

This clonotype was observed a handful of times. The J gene is TRBJ2-1, the V gene TRBV7-6; weak D call: TRBD2 (6 bases). Germline V gene lookup returns CDR1 SGHVS and CDR2 FNYEAQ. CDR3 length equals 15 residues. Deletions cut 1 base from V and 9 bases from J, with 16 bases between. The CDR3 protein is CASSLEARLEAEQFF. CDR3 DNA: TGTGCCAGCAGCTTAGAGGCCCGACTAGAGGCTGAGCAGTTCTTC.

This clonotype was picked up a small number of times. The rearrangement uses TRBV27 and TRBJ1-1; no reliable D call. CDR3 size: 15 residues. V was cut by 7 bases and J by 3 bases, with 18 bases left in between. From germline, CDR1 is MNHEY and CDR2 SMNVEV (reference sequence). CDR3 DNA: TGTGCCAGCACTAAAGGGTACGGATCAGACACTGAAGCTTTCTTT. Amino acids: CASTKGYGSDTEAFF.

This clonotype has more than one count but fewer than ten. This chain connects TRBV12-3 or TRBV12-4 to TRBJ1-4, with unresolved D. The V end was cut by 6 bases, the J end by 7 bases, with 9 bases between. The CDR3 length is 12 residues. The CDR3 spells CASRKLGEKLFF. For the CDR3, the DNA is TGTGCCAGCAGGAAATTAGGTGAAAAACTGTTTTTT.

This clonotype was found a few times. The V call is TRBV4-3, the J call TRBJ1-4; D gene uncertain. Trimming removed 0 bases at V and 8 bases at J, with 7 bases between. CDR3 length: 13 amino acids. Germline assignment: CDR1 LGHNA and CDR2 YSLEER. The CDR3 coding sequence is TGCGCCAGCAGCCAAGACCTTTGGGAAAAACTGTTTTTT. Protein product: CASSQDLWEKLFF.

This clonotype turned up a few times. The rearrangement uses TRBV29-1 and TRBJ2-5, with D maybe TRBD1 (5 bases). The CDR3 loop spans 14 amino acids. From germline, CDR1 is SQVTM and CDR2 ANQGSEA. V was pared by 5 bases and J by 5 bases, with 18 bases between. The CDR3 sequence is CSVSYRQLGETQYF. DNA for the CDR3: TGCAGCGTTTCTTATCGACAGCTCGGGGAGACCCAGTACTTC.

The gene calls are TRBV11-2 and TRBJ1-1; 8 bases align to TRBD1. The CDR3 runs 16 residues. J lost 0 bases, V lost 1 base, and 4 bases had no gene match. CDR1 is SGHAT and CDR2 is FQNNGV in the germline V gene. DNA of the CDR3: TGTGCCAGCAGCTTAGGGACAGGGACCCTGAACACTGAAGCTTTCTTT. This codes for CASSLGTGTLNTEAFF.

This clonotype was recorded a few times. DNA of the CDR3: TGTGCCAGCAGCCCTATGGGGGGCCCCGGGCAGCCCCAGCATTTT. Translating it yields CASSPMGGPGQPQHF. The chain recombines TRBV9 with TRBJ1-5, with TRBD1 as a possible D gene (6 bases). V gave up 4 bases and J gave up 7 bases, with 18 bases separating them. CDR3 length equals 15 residues. From germline, CDR1 is SGDLS and CDR2 YYNGEE.

This clonotype has a single count. The CDR3 region is CSARGQAWDYGYTF. The CDR3 nucleotides are TGCAGTGCTAGGGGACAGGCTTGGGACTATGGCTACACCTTC. This chain joins TRBV20-1 and TRBJ1-2; 8 bases match TRBD1. After removal of 3 bases from V and 3 bases from J, the junction contained 6 bases not matched to a gene. Germline V gives CDR1 DFQATT, CDR2 SNEGSKA (reference sequence). This CDR3 has 14 amino acids.

This clonotype was counted only a few times. This rearrangement joins TRBV3-1 to TRBJ2-1; unclear D gene. Trimming cost V 0 bases and J 6 bases, with 15 bases left between them. In germline, CDR1 is LGHDT, CDR2 YNNKEL (reference sequence). This CDR3 is built from 16 residues. CDR3 coding DNA: TGTGCCAGCAGCCAAGATCTAGGGTGGCCCCGCAATGAGCAGTTCTTC. This sequence encodes CASSQDLGWPRNEQFF.

The rearrangement uses TRBV5-1 and TRBJ2-7; TRBD2 agrees at 12 bases. Germline V gene sequence: CDR1 SGHRS, CDR2 YFSETQ. The CDR3 consists of 14 residues. Germline trimming cut 0 bases from V and 5 bases from J; bases unmatched to any gene: 0. The CDR3 nucleotides are TGCGCCAGCAGCTTGGGGACTAGCGGGGACGAGCAGTACGTC. This encodes CASSLGTSGDEQYV.